The 17 T cell receptor beta chains below all came from one sample that was sequenced in a study of CD8 T cells in Susac syndrome. Random hexamers were used to reverse transcribe an amount of roughly 0.45 to 1 ug RNA. TCRdb used MiXCR to reprocess the immunoSEQ multiplex PCR reads, holding one entry per CDR3 protein. The data hold about 150,000 distinct CDR3 sequences, with around 95% observed a single time. The specimen was CD4+ T cells from PBMCs. These receptors all come from a human donor with Susac syndrome.

The chain recombines TRBV25-1 with TRBJ2-2, with 10 bases fitting TRBD2. Germline trimming cut 2 bases from V and 1 base from J; bases unmatched to any gene: 4. Per the germline V gene, CDR1 is MGHDK and CDR2 is SYGVNS. This CDR3 has 17 amino acids. CDR3 sequence: CASSEGLAGVNTGELFF. The DNA for the CDR3 is TGTGCCAGCAGTGAAGGCCTAGCGGGGGTGAACACCGGGGAGCTGTTTTTT.

The chain carries TRBV29-1 and TRBJ2-3; TRBD1 or TRBD2 may be the D gene (5 bases each). There are 12 residues in the CDR3. With 3 bases removed from V and 4 bases from J, the gap between germline ends came to 8 bases. Germline lookup yields CDR1 SQVTM and CDR2 ANQGSEA. The CDR3 is CSVEVGADTQYF. The CDR3 DNA sequence: TGCAGCGTTGAGGTGGGGGCAGATACGCAGTATTTT.

The chain has TRBV20-1 and TRBJ2-2; 12 positions match TRBD2. The CDR3 totals 11 residues. The germline V gene has CDR1 DFQATT and CDR2 SNEGSKA (reference sequence). The CDR3 is CWLAGGGELFF. The CDR3 DNA is TGCTGGCTAGCGGGAGGGGGGGAGCTGTTTTTT.

This sequence joins TRBV7-9 and TRBJ2-7; D gene unclear. Germline loops: CDR1 SEHNR, CDR2 FQNEAQ (reference sequence). With 3 bases removed from V and 6 bases from J, the gap between germline ends came to 9 bases. CDR3 length equals 12 residues. The CDR3 nucleotides are TGTGCCAGCAGCTTTGACGTTGGCGAGCAGTACTTC. Translating gives CASSFDVGEQYF.

About this clonotype itself: The germline gene is not matched at one end of the junction; a read error may be the cause. The rearrangement uses TRBV5-1 and TRBJ1-1; D unresolved. This CDR3 region has 13 residues. From germline, CDR1 is SGHRS and CDR2 YFSETQ. CDR3 in DNA: TGTGCCAGCTCACCAGAGGGGAACACTGAAGCTTTCTTT. It yields the protein CASSPEGNTEAFF.

V usage is TRBV3-1 and J usage is TRBJ2-1; perhaps TRBD2 as D (5 bases). The germline V gene encodes CDR1 LGHDT and CDR2 YNNKEL (reference sequence). Trimming removed 1 base from V and 8 bases from J, with 15 bases in between. This CDR3 is built from 15 residues. The CDR3 here is CASSQAVGEGYEQFF. In DNA, the CDR3 is TGTGCCAGCAGCCAAGCAGTGGGAGAAGGCTATGAGCAGTTCTTC.

The chain is built from TRBV11-2 and TRBJ2-2; a weak D match, TRBD2 (6 bases). The V gene lost 5 bases and the J gene lost 3 bases, with 28 bases spanning the gap. The length of the CDR3 is 20 residues. The germline CDR1 and CDR2 sequences are SGHAT and FQNNGV. The CDR3: CASSGGSWRQTPRDTGELFF. The CDR3, as DNA: TGTGCCAGCAGCGGGGGGAGCTGGAGACAGACCCCCAGGGACACCGGGGAGCTGTTTTTT.

The CDR3 loop is CSVGEYVLNTEAFF. For the CDR3, the DNA is TGCAGCGTTGGGGAGTATGTACTGAACACTGAAGCTTTCTTT. V and J are TRBV29-1 and TRBJ1-1; D not certain. Germline CDR1 reads SQVTM; CDR2 reads ANQGSEA. The CDR3 totals 14 residues. Trimming took off 4 bases at V and 0 bases at J, with 12 bases between the two ends. The variable domain in full, with the rest retrieved from reference TRBV29-1 and TRBJ1-1, is SAVISQKPSRDICQRGTSLTIQCQVDSQVTMMFWYRQQPGQSLTLIATANQGSEATYESGFVIDKFPISRPNLTFSTLTVSNMSPEDSSIYLCSVGEYVLNTEAFFGQGTRLTVV.

This chain links TRBV20-1 with TRBJ2-5, with 8 bases lining up with TRBD2. Germline V lookup: CDR1 DFQATT, CDR2 SNEGSKA (reference sequence). This CDR3 is 14 amino acids long. After removal of 0 bases from V and 3 bases from J, the junction contained 3 bases not matched to a gene. The DNA of the CDR3 is TGCAGTGCTAGAGATATGCGGGGGGAAGAGACCCAGTACTTC. Its translation is CSARDMRGEETQYF.

The rearrangement joins TRBV29-1 to TRBJ2-7; D might be TRBD1 (6 bases). The V end was cut by 4 bases, the J end by 5 bases, with 15 bases between. Germline V gene sequence: CDR1 SQVTM, CDR2 ANQGSEA. This CDR3 has 13 residues. The CDR3 DNA reads TGCAGCGTTGGGAAAGGGACAACCAACGAGCAGTACTTC. Protein product: CSVGKGTTNEQYF.

The J gene is TRBJ1-2, the V gene TRBV5-1; D remains unclear. Trimming took off 0 bases at V and 4 bases at J, with 10 bases between the two ends. The CDR3 contains 14 residues. Germline assignment: CDR1 SGHRS and CDR2 YFSETQ. This CDR3 reads CASSLVGTSYGYTF. For the CDR3, the DNA is TGCGCCAGCAGCTTGGTTGGCACCTCCTATGGCTACACCTTC.

CDR3 DNA: TGCAGCGCCAAGACAGGGGGGTTGAGCACTGAAGCTTTCTTT. Amino acids: CSAKTGGLSTEAFF. V gene TRBV29-1 combines with J gene TRBJ1-1; TRBD1 matches at 9 bases. The germline gives CDR1 SQVTM, CDR2 ANQGSEA. The CDR3 consists of 14 residues. The V and J ends lost 7 bases and 4 bases, in that order; junction bases with no gene match: 10.

For the CDR3, the DNA is TGTGCCAGCAGCCCGTCCCGAAGCAACGGTGAGCAGTTCTTC. Amino acids: CASSPSRSNGEQFF. V gene TRBV7-9 combines with J gene TRBJ2-1; D gene unclear. V gave up 5 bases and J gave up 9 bases, with 17 bases separating them. Germline-derived CDR1 and CDR2 are SEHNR and FQNEAQ (reference sequence). The CDR3 extends over 14 amino acids.

In nucleotides, the CDR3 is TGTGCCAGTAGTATCGGGGCTAGTTCGCATGAGCAGTTCTTC. The encoded protein is CASSIGASSHEQFF. The V call is TRBV19, the J call TRBJ2-1, with D possibly called TRBD1 or TRBD2 (5 bases each). The V gene's germline CDR1 is LNHDA and CDR2 SQIVND (reference sequence). The CDR3 contains 14 residues. V was trimmed by 3 bases and J by 8 bases, leaving 14 bases between them.

J is TRBJ2-2 and V is TRBV7-9, with D perhaps TRBD1 or TRBD2 (5 bases each). This CDR3 contains 17 residues. Looked up from germline, CDR1 is SEHNR and CDR2 is FQNEAQ (reference sequence). Trimming took off 5 bases at V and 0 bases at J, with 16 bases between the two ends. The CDR3 spells CASSPRGGHANTGELFF. Here the CDR3 DNA reads TGTGCCAGCAGCCCCCGAGGAGGACACGCGAACACCGGGGAGCTGTTTTTT.

J is TRBJ2-5 and V is TRBV5-1, with D unresolved. CDR3 size: 14 residues. Germline assignment: CDR1 SGHRS and CDR2 YFSETQ. V lost 0 bases to trimming and J lost 3 bases, with 9 bases between them. The CDR3 coding sequence is TGCGCCAGCAGCTTGGCCGGAAGGAAAGAGACCCAGTACTTC. It specifies CASSLAGRKETQYF.

This chain connects TRBV24-1 to TRBJ2-4; D is uncertain. Between the trimmed V and J ends, which lost 2 bases and 0 bases, there was a span of 10 bases. The CDR3 length is 16 residues. Germline V gene sequence: CDR1 KGHDR, CDR2 SFDVKD. The CDR3 region has the DNA TGTGCCACCAGTGATTCGGATCAACTAGCCAAAAACATTCAGTACTTC. This translates into CATSDSDQLAKNIQYF.